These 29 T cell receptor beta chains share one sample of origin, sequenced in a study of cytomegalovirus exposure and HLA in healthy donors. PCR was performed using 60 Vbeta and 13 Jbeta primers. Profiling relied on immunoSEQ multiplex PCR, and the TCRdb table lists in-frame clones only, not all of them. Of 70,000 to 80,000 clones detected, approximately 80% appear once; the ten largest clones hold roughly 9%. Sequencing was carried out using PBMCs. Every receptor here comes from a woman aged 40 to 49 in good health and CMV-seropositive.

CDR3 sequence: CASSSWGLDLGGGEQYF. CDR3 DNA: TGTGCCAGCAGTTCTTGGGGGCTGGATTTAGGGGGCGGCGAGCAGTACTTC. The genes are TRBV27 and TRBJ2-7; 7 bases agree with TRBD1. CDR3 length: 17 residues. Germline V gene sequence: CDR1 MNHEY, CDR2 SMNVEV (reference sequence). Trimming cost V 4 bases and J 6 bases; bases outside gene matches: 18.

The CDR3 protein is CASSPWTSGGEGQYF. The CDR3 bases are TGTGCCAGCAGCCCCTGGACTAGCGGGGGGGAAGGGCAGTACTTC. The chain joins TRBV7-8 to TRBJ2-7; 15 bases fit TRBD2. Germline loops: CDR1 SGHVS, CDR2 FQNEAQ. This CDR3 comprises 15 residues. Trimming took 5 bases from V and 9 from J; bases not matched to a gene: 8.

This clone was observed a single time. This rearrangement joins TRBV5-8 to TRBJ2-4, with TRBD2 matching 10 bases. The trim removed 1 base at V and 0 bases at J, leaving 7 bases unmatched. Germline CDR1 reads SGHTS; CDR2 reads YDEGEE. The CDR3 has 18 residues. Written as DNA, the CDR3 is TGTGCCAGCAGCTTGTACAGCGGGGGGGCCATAGCCAAAAACATTCAGTACTTC. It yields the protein CASSLYSGGAIAKNIQYF.

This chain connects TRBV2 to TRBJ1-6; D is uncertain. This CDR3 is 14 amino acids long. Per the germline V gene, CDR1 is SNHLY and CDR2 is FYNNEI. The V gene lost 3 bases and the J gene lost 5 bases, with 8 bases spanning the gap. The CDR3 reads CASSDRRNNSPLHF. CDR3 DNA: TGTGCCAGCAGTGATCGCAGGAATAATTCACCCCTCCACTTT.

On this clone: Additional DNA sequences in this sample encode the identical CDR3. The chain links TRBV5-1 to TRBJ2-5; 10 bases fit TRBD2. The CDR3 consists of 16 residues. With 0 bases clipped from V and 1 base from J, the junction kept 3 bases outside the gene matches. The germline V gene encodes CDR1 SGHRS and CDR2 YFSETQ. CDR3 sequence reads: CASSLEPSGGQETQYF. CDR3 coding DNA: TGCGCCAGCAGCTTGGAGCCTAGCGGGGGCCAAGAGACCCAGTACTTC.

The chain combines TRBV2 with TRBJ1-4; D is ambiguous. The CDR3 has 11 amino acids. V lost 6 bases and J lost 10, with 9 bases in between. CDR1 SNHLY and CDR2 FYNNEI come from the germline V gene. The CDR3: CASSSIGKLFF. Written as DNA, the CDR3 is TGTGCCAGCAGCTCCATCGGAAAACTGTTTTTT.

The chain's CDR3 is CASSPTSSSYEQYF. CDR3 coding DNA: TGTGCCAGTAGTCCCACTTCGTCCTCCTACGAGCAGTACTTC. The chain recombines TRBV19 with TRBJ2-7; no clear D. Trimming cost V 5 bases and J 0 bases, with 11 bases left between them. There are 14 residues in the CDR3. The germline gives CDR1 LNHDA, CDR2 SQIVND (reference sequence). Supplemented by reference TRBV19 and TRBJ2-7, the full variable domain reads DGGITQSPKYLFRKEGQNVTLSCEQNLNHDAMYWYRQDPGQGLRLIYYSQIVNDFQKGDIAEGYSVSREKKESFPLTVTSAQKNPTAFYLCASSPTSSSYEQYFGPGTRLTVT.

CDR3 loop: CAWSVLETQYF. DNA of the CDR3: TGTGCCTGGAGTGTACTAGAGACCCAGTACTTC. The chain uses TRBV30 and TRBJ2-5; D uncertain. Per the germline V gene, CDR1 is GTSNPN and CDR2 is SVGIG (reference sequence). Trimming pared 0 bases from V and 4 bases from J, leaving 3 bases between. The CDR3 contains 11 residues.

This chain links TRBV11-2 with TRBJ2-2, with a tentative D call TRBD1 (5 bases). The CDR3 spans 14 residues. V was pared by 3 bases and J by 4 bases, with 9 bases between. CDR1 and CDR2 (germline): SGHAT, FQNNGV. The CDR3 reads CASSFRGFTGELFF. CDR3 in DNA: TGTGCCAGCAGCTTTAGGGGTTTCACCGGGGAGCTGTTTTTT. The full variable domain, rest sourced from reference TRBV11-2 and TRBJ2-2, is EAGVAQSPRYKIIEKRQSVAFWCNPISGHATLYWYQQILGQGPKLLIQFQNNGVVDDSQLPKDRFSAERLKGVDSTLKIQPAKLEDSAVYLCASSFRGFTGELFFGEGSRLTVL.

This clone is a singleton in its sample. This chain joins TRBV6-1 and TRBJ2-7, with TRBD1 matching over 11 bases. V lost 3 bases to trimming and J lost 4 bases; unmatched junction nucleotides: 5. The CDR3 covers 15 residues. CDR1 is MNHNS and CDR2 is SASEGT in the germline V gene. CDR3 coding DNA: TGTGCCAGCAGTGACCAGGACAGGGGGCCTTACGAGCAGTACTTC. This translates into CASSDQDRGPYEQYF.

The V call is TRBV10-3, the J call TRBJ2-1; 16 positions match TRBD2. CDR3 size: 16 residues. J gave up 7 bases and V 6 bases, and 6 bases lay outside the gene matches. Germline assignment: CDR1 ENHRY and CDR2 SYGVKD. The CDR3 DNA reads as TGTGCCATCAGGGGGACTAGCGGGGGGGCCTTAAATGAGCAGTTCTTC. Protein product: CAIRGTSGGALNEQFF.

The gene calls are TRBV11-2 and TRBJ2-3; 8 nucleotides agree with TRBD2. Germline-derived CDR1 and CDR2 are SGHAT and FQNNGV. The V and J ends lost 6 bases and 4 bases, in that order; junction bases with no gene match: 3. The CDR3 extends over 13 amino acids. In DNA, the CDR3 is TGTGCCAGCAGAGGACTAGCCCCAGATACGCAGTATTTT. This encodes CASRGLAPDTQYF.

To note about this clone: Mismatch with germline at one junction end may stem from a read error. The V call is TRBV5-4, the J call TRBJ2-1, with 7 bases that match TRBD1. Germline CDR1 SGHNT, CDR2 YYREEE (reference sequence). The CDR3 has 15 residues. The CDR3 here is CASRLGQSSYNEQFF. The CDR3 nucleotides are TGTGCCAGCAGGTTGGGACAGAGCTCCTACAATGAGCAGTTCTTC.

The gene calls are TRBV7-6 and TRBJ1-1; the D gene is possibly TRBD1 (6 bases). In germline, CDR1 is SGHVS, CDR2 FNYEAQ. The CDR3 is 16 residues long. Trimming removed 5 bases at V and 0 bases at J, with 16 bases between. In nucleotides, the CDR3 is TGTGCCAGCAGCCCACATTCGGGGACACTGAACACTGAAGCTTTCTTT. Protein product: CASSPHSGTLNTEAFF.

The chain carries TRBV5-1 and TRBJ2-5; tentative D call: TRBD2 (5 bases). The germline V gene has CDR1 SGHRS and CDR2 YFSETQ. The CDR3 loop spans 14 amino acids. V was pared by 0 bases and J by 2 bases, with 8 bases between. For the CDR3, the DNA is TGCGCCAGCAGCTTGGCCGGGAAACAAGAGACCCAGTACTTC. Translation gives CASSLAGKQETQYF. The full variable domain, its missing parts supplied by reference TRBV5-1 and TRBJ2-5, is KAGVTQTPRYLIKTRGQQVTLSCSPISGHRSVSWYQQTPGQGLQFLFEYFSETQRNKGNFPGRFSGRQFSNSRSEMNVSTLELGDSALYLCASSLAGKQETQYFGPGTRLLVL.

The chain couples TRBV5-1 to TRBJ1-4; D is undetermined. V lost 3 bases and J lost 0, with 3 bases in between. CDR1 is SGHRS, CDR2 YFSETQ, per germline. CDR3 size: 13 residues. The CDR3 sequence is CASSSATNEKLFF. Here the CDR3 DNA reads TGCGCCAGCAGCTCAGCAACTAATGAAAAACTGTTTTTT.

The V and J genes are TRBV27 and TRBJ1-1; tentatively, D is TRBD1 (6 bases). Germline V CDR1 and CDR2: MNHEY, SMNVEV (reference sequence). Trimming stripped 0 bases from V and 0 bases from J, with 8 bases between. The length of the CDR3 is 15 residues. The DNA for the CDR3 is TGTGCCAGCAGTTTATCAGGGGGTATGAACACTGAAGCTTTCTTT. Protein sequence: CASSLSGGMNTEAFF.

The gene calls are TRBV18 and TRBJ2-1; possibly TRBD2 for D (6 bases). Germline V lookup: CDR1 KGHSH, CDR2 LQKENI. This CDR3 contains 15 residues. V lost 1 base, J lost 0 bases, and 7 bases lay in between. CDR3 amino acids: CASSPLGSSYNEQFF. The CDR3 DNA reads TGTGCCAGCTCACCACTCGGGAGCTCCTACAATGAGCAGTTCTTC.

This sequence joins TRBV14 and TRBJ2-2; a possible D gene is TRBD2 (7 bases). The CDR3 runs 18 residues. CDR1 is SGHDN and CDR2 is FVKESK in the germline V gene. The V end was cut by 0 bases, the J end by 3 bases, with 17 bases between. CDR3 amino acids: CASSQDLGGGAYTGELFF. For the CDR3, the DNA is TGTGCCAGCAGCCAAGATTTAGGCGGGGGCGCGTACACCGGGGAGCTGTTTTTT.

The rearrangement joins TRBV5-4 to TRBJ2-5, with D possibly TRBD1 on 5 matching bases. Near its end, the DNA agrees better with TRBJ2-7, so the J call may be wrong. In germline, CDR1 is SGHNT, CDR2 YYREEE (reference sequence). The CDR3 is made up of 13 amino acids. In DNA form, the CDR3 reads TGTGCCAGCGGCCCTCAGGGCTTCTACGAGCAGTACTTC. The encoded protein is CASGPQGFYEQYF.

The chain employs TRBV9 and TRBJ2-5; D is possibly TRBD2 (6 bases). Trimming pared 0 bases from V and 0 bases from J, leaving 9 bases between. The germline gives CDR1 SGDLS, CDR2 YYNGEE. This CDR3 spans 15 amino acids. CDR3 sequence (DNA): TGTGCCAGCAGCGTAGGATTAGCGGACCAAGAGACCCAGTACTTC. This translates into CASSVGLADQETQYF.

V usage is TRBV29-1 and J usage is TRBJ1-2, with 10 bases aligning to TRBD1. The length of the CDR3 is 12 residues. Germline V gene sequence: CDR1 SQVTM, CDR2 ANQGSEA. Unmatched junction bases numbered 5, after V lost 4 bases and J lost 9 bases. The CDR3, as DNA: TGCAGCGTTGTTGTGACAGGGGGCCGCTACACCTTC. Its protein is CSVVVTGGRYTF.

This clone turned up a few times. In DNA, the CDR3 is TGTGCCAGCTCGCCGACAGGGGTTCTTTCGGATACGCAGTATTTT. This encodes CASSPTGVLSDTQYF. The chain links TRBV18 to TRBJ2-3; TRBD1 matches at 8 bases. Germline assignment: CDR1 KGHSH and CDR2 LQKENI. The length of the CDR3 is 15 residues. The V and J ends lost 6 bases and 6 bases, in that order; junction bases with no gene match: 11.

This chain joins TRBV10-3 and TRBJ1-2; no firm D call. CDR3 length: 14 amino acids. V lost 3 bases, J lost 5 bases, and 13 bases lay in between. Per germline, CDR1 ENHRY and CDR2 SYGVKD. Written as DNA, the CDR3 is TGTGCCATCAGTGACCCGGGGTCCGTTTATGGCTACACCTTC. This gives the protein CAISDPGSVYGYTF.

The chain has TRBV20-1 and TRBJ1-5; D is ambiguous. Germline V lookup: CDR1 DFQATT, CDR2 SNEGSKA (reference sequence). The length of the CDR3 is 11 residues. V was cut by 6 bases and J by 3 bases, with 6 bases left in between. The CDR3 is CSAGINQPQHF. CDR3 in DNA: TGCAGTGCCGGGATCAATCAGCCCCAGCATTTT.

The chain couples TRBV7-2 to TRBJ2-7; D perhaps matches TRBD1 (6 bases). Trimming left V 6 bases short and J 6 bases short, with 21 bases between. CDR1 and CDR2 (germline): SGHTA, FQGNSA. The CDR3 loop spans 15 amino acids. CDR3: CASSFQGNGVGEQYF. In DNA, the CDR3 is TGTGCCAGCAGTTTCCAGGGGAATGGGGTGGGCGAGCAGTACTTC.

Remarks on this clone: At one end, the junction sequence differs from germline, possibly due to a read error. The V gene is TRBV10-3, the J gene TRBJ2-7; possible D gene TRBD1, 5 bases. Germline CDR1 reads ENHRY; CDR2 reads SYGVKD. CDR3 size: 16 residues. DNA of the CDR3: TGTGCCAGCAGTGACCTCGAAGGGGATAGCTCCTACGAGCAGTACTTC. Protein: CASSDLEGDSSYEQYF.

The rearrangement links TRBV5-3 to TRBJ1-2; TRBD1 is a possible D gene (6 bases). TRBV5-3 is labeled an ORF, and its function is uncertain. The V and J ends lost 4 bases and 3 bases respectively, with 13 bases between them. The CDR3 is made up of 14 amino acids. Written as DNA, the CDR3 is TGTGCCAGAAGCCAACACGGGACACACTATGGCTACACCTTC. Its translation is CARSQHGTHYGYTF.

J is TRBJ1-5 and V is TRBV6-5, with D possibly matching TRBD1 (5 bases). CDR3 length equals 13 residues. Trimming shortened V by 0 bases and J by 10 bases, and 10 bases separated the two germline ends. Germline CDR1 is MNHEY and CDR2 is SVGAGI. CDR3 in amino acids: CASSYSPGDPQHF. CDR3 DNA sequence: TGTGCCAGCAGTTACTCCCCGGGGGATCCCCAGCATTTT.